The clone carrying this T cell receptor (beta chain) was detected ten times or more. Its target is not known. Germline V gene sequence: CDR1 DFQATT, CDR2 SNEGSKA (reference sequence). Trimming removed 2 bases from V and 4 bases from J, with 14 bases in between. This CDR3 comprises 14 residues. Axillary draining lymph nodes of breast cancer patients supplied the node samples. TCRdb analysed the multiplex PCR reads with MiXCR anew, one entry per CDR3 protein. The sample shows about 270,000 distinct CDR3 sequences, about 30% of them seen only once. These data come from a study of breast tumors, draining lymph nodes, adjacent tissues. Study findings and constraints: That most tumor T cells come from lymph nodes remained unproven. Most tumor T cells seemingly derive from lymph node, then expand in tumor.

The sequencing input was axillary lymph node tissue. This chain connects TRBV20-1 to TRBJ1-2; weak D call: TRBD1 (5 bases). The origin of this receptor is a female donor with breast cancer. Some clones in this sample may be carry-over from other donors' samples. For the CDR3, the DNA is TGCAGTGCTAGACAGGGAGCGCGCCTCTATGGCTACACCTTC. Protein sequence: CSARQGARLYGYTF.